This TCR beta chain comes out of a study of T cell responses to AZD1222 COVID-19 vaccine. The V gene's germline CDR1 is MNHEY and CDR2 SVGAGI. CDR3 length: 14 amino acids. V gave up 6 bases and J gave up 0 bases, with 9 bases separating them. TCRdb's copy holds only in-frame clones and misses some; the assay was immunoSEQ multiplex PCR. This repertoire shows approximately 120,000 clones, about 91% found once; its top ten account for 7.5%. As for this clone: The antigen is unknown.

General study findings and limits: Donors were largely white British and mainly female; clonal diversity was possibly underestimated. Dominant CD4 TCR responses targeted spike regions 160-218 and 743-854.

Sequenced material: peripheral blood, taken on day 0 of AZD1222 vaccination. This clonotype originated in an adult in good health. The chain recombines TRBV6-5 with TRBJ1-5, with D possibly TRBD1 on 5 matching bases. The CDR3 sequence is CASRQGISNQPQHF. The DNA of the CDR3 is TGTGCCAGCAGGCAGGGTATTAGCAATCAGCCCCAGCATTTT.